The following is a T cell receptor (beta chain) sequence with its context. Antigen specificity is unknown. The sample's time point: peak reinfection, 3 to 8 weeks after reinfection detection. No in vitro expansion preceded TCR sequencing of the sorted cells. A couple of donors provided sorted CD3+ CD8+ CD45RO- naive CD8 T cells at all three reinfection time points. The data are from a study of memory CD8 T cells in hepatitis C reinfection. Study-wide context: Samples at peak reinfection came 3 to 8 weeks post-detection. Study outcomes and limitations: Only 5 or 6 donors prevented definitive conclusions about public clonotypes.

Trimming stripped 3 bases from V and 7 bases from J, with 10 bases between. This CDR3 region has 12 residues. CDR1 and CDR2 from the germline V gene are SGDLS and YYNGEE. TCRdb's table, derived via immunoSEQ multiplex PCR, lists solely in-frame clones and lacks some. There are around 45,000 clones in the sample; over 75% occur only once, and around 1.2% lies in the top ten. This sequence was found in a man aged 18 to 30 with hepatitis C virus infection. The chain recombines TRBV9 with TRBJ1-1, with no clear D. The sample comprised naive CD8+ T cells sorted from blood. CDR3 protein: CASSAEAGEAFF. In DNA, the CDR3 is TGTGCCAGCAGCGCCGAGGCCGGTGAAGCTTTCTTT.